These 23 T cell receptor beta chains share one sample of origin, sequenced in a study of cytomegalovirus exposure and HLA in healthy donors. Method: immunoSEQ multiplex PCR; TCRdb's copy keeps in-frame clones and lacks some. This repertoire shows about 180,000 clones, approximately 86% found once; its top ten account for 2% to 3%. Sequenced input: PBMCs. The receptors derive from a man between 18 and 35 years old in good health and CMV-seropositive.

The genes are TRBV7-9 and TRBJ1-1; 7 bases match TRBD1. With 5 bases clipped from V and 3 bases from J, the junction kept 9 bases outside the gene matches. The CDR3 contains 15 residues. Germline values: CDR1 SEHNR, CDR2 FQNEAQ (reference sequence). The CDR3 bases are TGTGCCAGCAGCACAGCCGGGGACAGTTACACTGAAGCTTTCTTT. Protein sequence: CASSTAGDSYTEAFF.

This clone was recorded many times. The V and J genes are TRBV18 and TRBJ1-2, with D possibly being TRBD1 (5 bases). Trimming took 6 bases from V and 3 from J, leaving 11 bases between them. From germline, CDR1 is KGHSH and CDR2 LQKENI. The length of the CDR3 is 13 residues. CDR3 protein: CASSPDRYYGYTF. The CDR3 DNA reads as TGTGCCAGCTCCCCAGACAGATACTATGGCTACACCTTC.

This sequence joins TRBV14 and TRBJ1-6, with 7 positions matching TRBD1. CDR3 length: 16 residues. The germline gives CDR1 SGHDN, CDR2 FVKESK. V lost 4 bases to trimming and J lost 10 bases; unmatched junction nucleotides: 13. The CDR3 DNA reads as TGTGCCAGCAGCCGTGTAGGGGGCGAGGATCGGTCACCCCTCCACTTT. Its protein product is CASSRVGGEDRSPLHF.

The chain uses TRBV28 and TRBJ2-1; perhaps TRBD2 as D (5 bases). The CDR3 is 14 amino acids. CDR1 is MDHEN, CDR2 SYDVKM, per germline. Trimming pared 3 bases from V and 8 bases from J, leaving 14 bases between. In nucleotides, the CDR3 is TGTGCCAGCAGTTTCGGGGTAGGAGGTTATGAGCAGTTCTTC. This gives the protein CASSFGVGGYEQFF.

The chain joins TRBV6-6 to TRBJ2-2, with 8 bases lining up with TRBD2. This CDR3 comprises 15 residues. In germline, CDR1 is MNHNY, CDR2 SVGAGI (reference sequence). The trim removed 7 bases at V and 1 base at J, leaving 5 bases unmatched. The CDR3 sequence is CASIPRGGNTGELFF. The CDR3 nucleotides read TGTGCCAGCATCCCTCGGGGGGGGAACACCGGGGAGCTGTTTTTT.

The genes are TRBV7-2 and TRBJ1-6; TRBD1 might be the D (5 bases). V lost 2 bases to trimming and J lost 8 bases, with 16 bases between them. Germline CDR1 is SGHTA and CDR2 is FQGNSA. CDR3 size: 16 residues. CDR3 coding DNA: TGTGCCAGCAGCTTAACAGGAGACGGGGGTCATTCACCCCTCCACTTT. Translation gives CASSLTGDGGHSPLHF.

The gene calls are TRBV5-5 and TRBJ2-7, with 9 bases matching TRBD1. The CDR3 runs to 14 residues. Germline-derived CDR1 and CDR2 are SGHKS and YYEKEE (reference sequence). V shed 0 bases and J 2 bases; nucleotides not matched to a gene: 0. The CDR3 nucleotides are TGTGCCAGCAGCTTGGGGACAGGGGCCTACGAGCAGTACTTC. The encoded protein is CASSLGTGAYEQYF.

The V and J genes are TRBV5-4 and TRBJ1-2, with 8 bases identical to TRBD1. CDR1 is SGHNT, CDR2 YYREEE, per germline (reference sequence). The CDR3 contains 15 residues. V gave up 2 bases and J gave up 3 bases; unmatched junction bases: 6. CDR3 protein: CASSFNQGADYGYTF. The DNA of the CDR3 is TGTGCCAGCAGCTTCAACCAGGGGGCGGACTATGGCTACACCTTC.

V usage is TRBV28 and J usage is TRBJ1-4, with no clear D. This CDR3 is built from 15 residues. In germline, CDR1 is MDHEN, CDR2 SYDVKM. Between the trimmed V and J ends, which lost 2 bases and 0 bases, there was a span of 7 bases. The CDR3 loop is CASSLVPTTNEKLFF. CDR3 in DNA: TGTGCCAGCAGTTTAGTTCCTACAACTAATGAAAAACTGTTTTTT.

CDR3 amino acids: CASSIKQGFNTEAFF. The CDR3 nucleotides read TGTGCCAGCAGTATAAAACAGGGTTTCAACACTGAAGCTTTCTTT. The rearrangement joins TRBV27 to TRBJ1-1; a weak D match, TRBD1 (6 bases). V shed 5 bases and J shed 2 bases, with 15 bases lying between them. The germline V gene encodes CDR1 MNHEY and CDR2 SMNVEV (reference sequence). This CDR3 is 15 amino acids long.

V usage is TRBV5-1 and J usage is TRBJ2-3; no firm D call. CDR1 SGHRS and CDR2 YFSETQ come from the germline V gene. The germline V and J ends were trimmed by 5 bases and 0 bases, with 13 bases remaining between them. The CDR3 spans 15 residues. CDR3 bases: TGCGCCAGCAGTGCATTCGACTCTAGCACAGATACGCAGTATTTT. Its translation is CASSAFDSSTDTQYF.

This rearrangement joins TRBV6-1 to TRBJ1-1; tentative D call: TRBD1 (6 bases). Germline values: CDR1 MNHNS, CDR2 SASEGT. Trimming stripped 1 base from V and 5 bases from J, with 14 bases between. The CDR3 is 15 residues long. The CDR3 loop reads CASSEVGGRGTEAFF. The CDR3 nucleotides read TGTGCCAGCAGTGAAGTGGGGGGGCGAGGGACTGAAGCTTTCTTT.

The V gene is TRBV10-3, the J gene TRBJ2-1, with 8 bases matching TRBD1. Trimming cost V 6 bases and J 8 bases; bases outside gene matches: 9. Germline CDR1 is ENHRY and CDR2 is SYGVKD. CDR3 length equals 14 residues. In nucleotides, the CDR3 is TGTGCCATCAGCACCAGGGGGCGCGGGTATGAGCAGTTCTTC. Protein sequence: CAISTRGRGYEQFF.

The gene calls are TRBV28 and TRBJ2-5; D gene ambiguous. The CDR3 sequence is 16 residues long. Trimming pared 5 bases from V and 4 bases from J, leaving 20 bases between. Germline V lookup: CDR1 MDHEN, CDR2 SYDVKM. CDR3 sequence (DNA): TGTGCCAGCAGTCACTCTAGATCCAGCCGCGCAGAGACCCAGTACTTC. It is translated as CASSHSRSSRAETQYF.

The chain employs TRBV27 and TRBJ1-2, with 7 bases fitting TRBD1. The germline gives CDR1 MNHEY, CDR2 SMNVEV (reference sequence). V trimming: 6 bases; J trimming: 6 bases; junction bases outside the gene matches: 16. The CDR3 has 16 residues. CDR3 residues: CASSPGTERSRNGYTF. The DNA for the CDR3 is TGTGCCAGCAGCCCTGGGACAGAGCGAAGTAGGAATGGCTACACCTTC.

As regards this clone: A junction end diverges from the germline sequence, so it may reflect a read error. This chain links TRBV7-7 with TRBJ1-1, with D possibly matching TRBD1 (6 bases). The CDR3 runs 18 residues. Looked up from germline, CDR1 is SSHAT and CDR2 is FNYEAQ (reference sequence). The CDR3 region is CASSLDQKFRTVNTEAFF. The CDR3 coding sequence is TGTGCTAGCAGCTTAGACCAGAAGTTCAGGACAGTGAACACTGAAGCTTTCTTT.

This clone was seen only a few times. The genes are TRBV27 and TRBJ2-7; 9 bases map to TRBD2. The CDR3 is 14 amino acids. CDR1 and CDR2 (germline): MNHEY, SMNVEV (reference sequence). The V segment lost 6 bases and the J segment 5 bases; nucleotides outside the gene matches: 8. The CDR3 region has the DNA TGTGCCAGCAGCTCGGGACTAGCAATCGACGAGCAGTACTTC. It encodes CASSSGLAIDEQYF.

This chain joins TRBV6-5 and TRBJ1-2; 8 positions agree with TRBD1. Trimming took 0 bases from V and 6 from J; bases not matched to a gene: 6. Germline CDR1 reads MNHEY; CDR2 reads SVGAGI. The CDR3 contains 15 residues. CDR3 coding DNA: TGTGCCAGCAGTTACTCGAGGCAGGGGGCGAATGGCTACACCTTC. Its translation: CASSYSRQGANGYTF.

This chain joins TRBV5-1 and TRBJ2-7; 10 positions agree with TRBD2. This CDR3 spans 14 amino acids. Germline lookup yields CDR1 SGHRS and CDR2 YFSETQ. The V and J ends lost 4 bases and 5 bases, in that order; junction bases with no gene match: 6. The CDR3 protein is CASSPSGSGHEQYF. In nucleotides, the CDR3 is TGCGCCAGCAGCCCTAGCGGGAGCGGTCACGAGCAGTACTTC. Full variable domain (outside the CDR3, taken from reference TRBV5-1 and TRBJ2-7): KAGVTQTPRYLIKTRGQQVTLSCSPISGHRSVSWYQQTPGQGLQFLFEYFSETQRNKGNFPGRFSGRQFSNSRSEMNVSTLELGDSALYLCASSPSGSGHEQYFGPGTRLTVT.

The chain employs TRBV27 and TRBJ2-3; possibly TRBD1 for D (6 bases). CDR1 is MNHEY and CDR2 is SMNVEV in the germline V gene (reference sequence). V was pared by 7 bases and J by 13 bases, with 15 bases between. The CDR3 totals 11 residues. The DNA for the CDR3 is TGTGCCAGCATCAGGGGCTTCAGGGAGTATTTT. Its protein is CASIRGFREYF.

The genes are TRBV16 and TRBJ1-2, with D perhaps matching TRBD1 (6 bases). The length of the CDR3 is 12 residues. The V end lost 8 bases, the J end lost 2 bases, and 9 bases lay between the germline ends. Looked up from germline, CDR1 is KGHSY and CDR2 is FQNENV. The CDR3 here is CASGTGNYGYTF. CDR3 coding DNA: TGTGCCAGCGGAACAGGGAACTATGGCTACACCTTC.

CDR3 residues: CASSSQGGNEQYF. CDR3 nucleotide sequence: TGTGCCAGCAGTTCCCAGGGGGGTAACGAGCAGTACTTC. The rearrangement links TRBV27 to TRBJ2-7, with a tentative D call TRBD1 (7 bases). Germline CDR1 MNHEY, CDR2 SMNVEV (reference sequence). Trimming stripped 4 bases from V and 5 bases from J, with 12 bases between. The CDR3 consists of 13 residues.

Only a few counts were recorded for this clone. The CDR3 coding sequence is TGTGCCAGCAGTCCGACAGGGCCCTACGAGCAGTACTTC. The encoded protein is CASSPTGPYEQYF. The chain links TRBV7-2 to TRBJ2-7; TRBD1 agrees at 7 bases. Germline V gene sequence: CDR1 SGHTA, CDR2 FQGNSA. The length of the CDR3 is 13 residues. Unmatched junction bases numbered 4, after V lost 6 bases and J lost 2 bases. Complete variable domain (other parts from reference TRBV7-2 and TRBJ2-7): GAGVSQSPSNKVTEKGKDVELRCDPISGHTALYWYRQSLGQGLEFLIYFQGNSAPDKSGLPSDRFSAERTGGSVSTLTIQRTQQEDSAVYLCASSPTGPYEQYFGPGTRLTVT.